The 32 T cell receptor beta chains below all came from one sample that was sequenced in a study of PD-1 blockade in mismatch repair-deficient tumors (dated by TCRdb to 2015 to 2018). Libraries were prepared through the immunoSEQ multiplex PCR assay. The immuneACCESS repertoire file appears here via TCRdb, limited to in-frame rearrangements. These files lack a portion of the clones; in checked studies, under half of the deficit traces to unresolved V genes, and the cause of the others is not known. Here the sample has more than 40,000 clones; over 75% occur a single time. Over 7.5% of the sample is held by the ten biggest clonotypes. The sequencing here drew on peripheral blood, taken roughly 21 weeks after starting pembrolizumab. The receptors originated from an adult with mismatch repair-deficient cancer.

This clone has just a few counts. As DNA, the CDR3 is TGTGCCAGCAGCGCTGTAGCGGGAGGGCCCTCAGAGACCCAGTACTTC. It is translated as CASSAVAGGPSETQYF. V is TRBV5-4 and J is TRBJ2-5; 11 bases map to TRBD2. The CDR3 length is 16 residues. The V segment lost 4 bases and the J segment 4 bases; nucleotides outside the gene matches: 9. Germline V gives CDR1 SGHNT, CDR2 YYREEE (reference sequence).

This clone was counted only a few times. This chain connects TRBV29-1 to TRBJ2-3, with D perhaps matching TRBD2 (6 bases). Germline V gene sequence: CDR1 SQVTM, CDR2 ANQGSEA. The CDR3 runs to 14 residues. Between the trimmed V and J ends, which lost 7 bases and 4 bases, there was a span of 18 bases. The CDR3: CSAFPGDRSDTQYF. CDR3 DNA: TGCAGCGCCTTTCCGGGGGATCGTTCAGATACGCAGTATTTT.

This clone was detected once. V gene TRBV29-1 combines with J gene TRBJ2-7, with D possibly matching TRBD1 (5 bases). Germline values: CDR1 SQVTM, CDR2 ANQGSEA. This CDR3 spans 12 amino acids. Trimming left V 4 bases short and J 2 bases short, with 9 bases between. CDR3 region: CSVGSGTYEQYF. The CDR3 DNA reads TGCAGCGTTGGTTCAGGGACCTACGAGCAGTACTTC.

The chain recombines TRBV11-3 with TRBJ2-2; 14 bases align to TRBD2. The CDR3 length is 16 residues. Germline loops: CDR1 SGHNT, CDR2 YENEEA. V dropped 5 bases and J dropped 7; count of bases not matched to a gene: 6. The CDR3 is CASSRGGLAGVGELFF. The DNA of the CDR3 is TGTGCCAGCAGCCGCGGGGGACTAGCGGGAGTCGGGGAGCTGTTTTTT. The full variable domain, in which reference TRBV11-3 and TRBJ2-2 provide the parts outside the CDR3, is EAGVVQSPRYKIIEKKQPVAFWCNPISGHNTLYWYLQNLGQGPELLIRYENEEAVDDSQLPKDRFSAERLKGVDSTLKIQPAELGDSAVYLCASSRGGLAGVGELFFGEGSRLTVL.

The rearrangement joins TRBV27 to TRBJ2-2; 9 bases are a match to TRBD1. The V and J ends lost 7 bases and 10 bases, in that order; junction bases with no gene match: 28. The CDR3 spans 20 residues. Germline CDR1 MNHEY, CDR2 SMNVEV (reference sequence). This CDR3 is CASNHLKIRSGQGGPEELFF. CDR3 sequence (DNA): TGTGCCAGCAACCACTTAAAAATAAGGTCGGGACAGGGCGGGCCTGAGGAGCTGTTTTTT.

V usage is TRBV25-1 and J usage is TRBJ2-3; D unclear. Germline-derived CDR1 and CDR2 are MGHDK and SYGVNS. This CDR3 spans 12 amino acids. V was clipped by 1 base and J by 8 bases, with 7 bases between them. DNA for the CDR3: TGTGCCAGCAGTGAATCGTCCCGTACGCAGTATTTT. It encodes CASSESSRTQYF.

This clone occurred a few times. A junction boundary mismatches the germline segment, possibly from a read error. The chain combines TRBV7-9 with TRBJ2-7; 8 positions match TRBD1. The germline V gene has CDR1 SEHNR and CDR2 FQNEAQ (reference sequence). The CDR3 consists of 14 residues. CDR3 sequence reads: CASSFGQGRSPMFF. The CDR3 region has the DNA TGTGCCAGCAGCTTCGGACAGGGCCGATCACCCATGTTCTTC.

The chain links TRBV18 to TRBJ2-1; D not resolved. The germline gives CDR1 KGHSH, CDR2 LQKENI. The CDR3 is 15 amino acids. Between the trimmed V and J ends, which lost 3 bases and 4 bases, there was a span of 13 bases. The CDR3 bases are TGTGCCAGCTCACCGGTCCGAGACATATACAATGAGCAGTTCTTC. As protein: CASSPVRDIYNEQFF.

V usage is TRBV19 and J usage is TRBJ2-1; D is unresolved. The V gene's germline CDR1 is LNHDA and CDR2 SQIVND (reference sequence). V was clipped by 5 bases and J by 7 bases, with 15 bases between them. This CDR3 has 14 amino acids. In DNA form, the CDR3 reads TGTGCCAGTAGTTTCCCTGTTAATAGGAATGAGCAGTTCTTC. Its protein is CASSFPVNRNEQFF.

This clone was recorded only once. The chain carries TRBV18 and TRBJ1-2; TRBD1 agrees at 9 bases. After removal of 6 bases from V and 3 bases from J, the junction contained 14 bases not matched to a gene. CDR3 size: 17 residues. Germline V gene lookup returns CDR1 KGHSH and CDR2 LQKENI. The CDR3 DNA sequence: TGTGCCAGCTCGTCAGGACAGGGGAGATTGGGGGACTATGGCTACACCTTC. Amino acids: CASSSGQGRLGDYGYTF.

For this clone: Relative to the germline gene, one junction end is altered; a read error may explain this. V usage is TRBV6-6 and J usage is TRBJ1-4; D might be TRBD1 (6 bases). The CDR3 consists of 14 residues. Germline CDR1 and CDR2: MNHNY and SVGAGI (reference sequence). Written as DNA, the CDR3 is TGTGCCACCAGTTACTCAGGGGTTAATGAAAAACTGTTTTTT. It translates to CATSYSGVNEKLFF.

The chain is built from TRBV6-1 and TRBJ2-1, with a tentative D call TRBD2 (6 bases). The CDR3 contains 11 residues. The germline V and J ends were trimmed by 5 bases and 10 bases, with 9 bases remaining between them. CDR1 is MNHNS and CDR2 is SASEGT in the germline V gene. DNA for the CDR3: TGTGCCAGCAGTTACGGAGGGGAGCAGTTCTTC. Translated: CASSYGGEQFF.

This chain uses TRBV6-5 with TRBJ1-4; D gene ambiguous. V gave up 6 bases and J gave up 10 bases, with 12 bases separating them. This CDR3 has 12 amino acids. Germline CDR1 MNHEY, CDR2 SVGAGI. The CDR3, as DNA: TGTGCCAGCAGGACCCTGGGTGGAAAACTGTTTTTT. The encoded protein is CASRTLGGKLFF.

The CDR3 sequence: CASSSPGHSYEQYF. The DNA for the CDR3 is TGTGCCAGCAGCTCACCGGGACACTCGTACGAGCAGTACTTC. This chain uses TRBV11-2 with TRBJ2-7; D is perhaps TRBD1 (6 bases). This CDR3 has 14 amino acids. The V end was cut by 4 bases, the J end by 4 bases, with 14 bases between. Germline CDR1 SGHAT, CDR2 FQNNGV.

This clone was recorded a few times. The chain couples TRBV6-1 to TRBJ2-2; no firm D call. V lost 3 bases, J lost 7 bases, and 12 bases lay in between. The CDR3 has 14 amino acids. Per germline, CDR1 MNHNS and CDR2 SASEGT. The CDR3 coding sequence is TGTGCCAGCAGTGATAGGTGGGGTAGCGGGGAGCTGTTTTTT. Amino acids: CASSDRWGSGELFF.

The rearrangement uses TRBV6-5 and TRBJ1-2; no firm D call. With 9 bases removed from V and 2 bases from J, the gap between germline ends came to 10 bases. Per the germline V gene, CDR1 is MNHEY and CDR2 is SVGAGI. The CDR3 has 12 amino acids. This chain's CDR3 is CASRMGNYGYTF. As DNA, the CDR3 is TGTGCCAGTAGGATGGGCAACTATGGCTACACCTTC.

This clone was seen more than once but under ten times. The chain carries TRBV6-4 and TRBJ2-1, with 9 bases lining up with TRBD1. This CDR3 region has 15 residues. V was pared by 5 bases and J by 7 bases, with 9 bases of the junction left unmatched. Looked up from germline, CDR1 is MRHNA and CDR2 is SNTAGT. The CDR3 DNA follows: TGTGCCAGCAGTTTAACCGGGACAGGGACAAATGAGCAGTTCTTC. Protein sequence: CASSLTGTGTNEQFF.

V usage is TRBV2 and J usage is TRBJ2-7; D could derive from TRBD1 or TRBD2 (6 bases each). CDR3 length: 16 amino acids. Trimming shortened V by 6 bases and J by 3 bases, and 21 bases separated the two germline ends. Germline V gives CDR1 SNHLY, CDR2 FYNNEI. The CDR3 bases are TGTGCCAGCAGGGCCGGACAGACTAGAAGTGTCTACGAGCAGTACTTC. It encodes CASRAGQTRSVYEQYF.

CDR3 nucleotides: TGTGCCAGCTCACCGGGAGACCCTAGAGATGGCTACACCTTC. The encoded protein is CASSPGDPRDGYTF. J is TRBJ1-2 and V is TRBV18; unclear D gene. The CDR3 has 14 amino acids. CDR1 and CDR2 (germline): KGHSH, LQKENI. V was shortened by 3 bases and J by 6 bases, with 14 bases between the two germline ends.

The chain joins TRBV5-1 to TRBJ2-3; 7 nucleotides line up with TRBD2. This CDR3 comprises 14 residues. CDR1 is SGHRS, CDR2 YFSETQ, per germline. V shed 4 bases, J shed 0 bases, and the junction held 2 bases outside the gene matches. CDR3 in amino acids: CASSRSGSTDTQYF. The CDR3 coding sequence is TGCGCCAGCAGCCGTAGCGGGAGCACAGATACGCAGTATTTT.

In its sample, this clone was seen once. This chain joins TRBV18 and TRBJ2-2; D call uncertain. The V end was cut by 3 bases, the J end by 0 bases, with 8 bases between. CDR1 is KGHSH and CDR2 is LQKENI in the germline V gene. The CDR3 loop spans 15 amino acids. The CDR3 nucleotides read TGTGCCAGCTCACCGGGGAACGCGAACACCGGGGAGCTGTTTTTT. Its protein is CASSPGNANTGELFF.

The genes are TRBV5-1 and TRBJ2-7; 12 nucleotides agree with TRBD2. From germline, CDR1 is SGHRS and CDR2 YFSETQ. The CDR3 loop spans 15 amino acids. Trimming cost V 1 base and J 1 base; bases outside gene matches: 0. CDR3 coding DNA: TGCGCCAGCAGCTTGACTAGCGGGAGGTCCTACGAGCAGTACTTC. The encoded protein is CASSLTSGRSYEQYF.

The rearrangement joins TRBV2 to TRBJ2-1; TRBD2 agrees at 11 bases. CDR1 SNHLY and CDR2 FYNNEI come from the germline V gene. Losses at the gene ends were 6 bases for V and 7 bases for J; bases not matched to a gene: 8. The CDR3 length is 15 residues. CDR3 residues: CASRALAGGQNEQFF. In DNA, the CDR3 is TGTGCCAGCAGGGCGCTAGCGGGAGGTCAAAATGAGCAGTTCTTC.

The V call is TRBV19, the J call TRBJ2-7, with TRBD1 matching 10 bases. This CDR3 spans 14 amino acids. Germline-derived CDR1 and CDR2 are LNHDA and SQIVND (reference sequence). Germline trimming cut 5 bases from V and 4 bases from J; bases unmatched to any gene: 5. Written as DNA, the CDR3 is TGTGCCAGTAGTTCCCGACAGGGGGCTTACGAGCAGTACTTC. It yields the protein CASSSRQGAYEQYF. Drawing the rest from reference TRBV19 and TRBJ2-7, the complete variable domain is DGGITQSPKYLFRKEGQNVTLSCEQNLNHDAMYWYRQDPGQGLRLIYYSQIVNDFQKGDIAEGYSVSREKKESFPLTVTSAQKNPTAFYLCASSSRQGAYEQYFGPGTRLTVT.

The chain couples TRBV27 to TRBJ2-7; 8 nucleotides align to TRBD2. Germline lookup yields CDR1 MNHEY and CDR2 SMNVEV (reference sequence). The CDR3 length is 17 residues. The V segment lost 0 bases and the J segment 2 bases; nucleotides outside the gene matches: 9. CDR3 in DNA: TGTGCCAGCAGTTTATCGATTGGACTAGCTAAGGCCTACGAGCAGTACTTC. Amino acids: CASSLSIGLAKAYEQYF.

The chain links TRBV12-1 to TRBJ2-1; TRBD2 is the table's D call, not checked against the DNA. TRBV12-1 is an annotated pseudogene. The CDR3 is 14 residues long. CDR3 coding DNA: TGTGCCAGCGTCACAGACGGGCGGGAACGCGAGCAGTTCTTC. This translates into CASVTDGREREQFF.

The rearrangement joins TRBV19 to TRBJ1-5, with a possible D match to TRBD1 (5 bases). Germline-derived CDR1 and CDR2 are LNHDA and SQIVND (reference sequence). Trimming cost V 7 bases and J 0 bases, with 13 bases left between them. The CDR3 extends over 15 amino acids. CDR3 region: CASTSTDYSNQPQHF. In DNA, the CDR3 is TGTGCCAGTACTTCGACAGACTATAGCAATCAGCCCCAGCATTTT.

J is TRBJ1-1 and V is TRBV29-1, with D possibly TRBD1 on 5 matching bases. Trimming shortened V by 4 bases and J by 1 base, and 13 bases separated the two germline ends. Germline assignment: CDR1 SQVTM and CDR2 ANQGSEA. The CDR3 contains 14 residues. The CDR3 loop is CSVGGQGENTEAFF. The CDR3 nucleotides read TGCAGCGTTGGCGGTCAGGGTGAGAACACTGAAGCTTTCTTT.

The chain couples TRBV9 to TRBJ1-4, with a possible D match to TRBD1 (5 bases). Germline CDR1 SGDLS, CDR2 YYNGEE. The V and J ends lost 3 bases and 6 bases respectively, with 15 bases between them. This CDR3 is built from 15 residues. The CDR3 region is CASSAFEGRDEKLFF. The CDR3 bases are TGTGCCAGCAGCGCCTTCGAGGGGAGGGATGAAAAACTGTTTTTT.

The chain is built from TRBV4-2 and TRBJ2-2, with D hard to call. The CDR3 is made up of 12 amino acids. V was trimmed by 5 bases and J by 6 bases, leaving 7 bases between them. Germline CDR1 LGHNA, CDR2 YNFKEQ. CDR3 amino acids: CASSEGSGELFF. CDR3 DNA: TGTGCCAGCAGCGAAGGTTCCGGGGAGCTGTTTTTT.

The chain employs TRBV6-4 and TRBJ1-5; D is ambiguous. V lost 5 bases and J 3 bases, leaving 8 bases between the germline ends. Germline CDR1 and CDR2: MRHNA and SNTAGT. CDR3 length: 13 amino acids. The CDR3 is CASSQEDNQPQHF. CDR3 sequence (DNA): TGTGCCAGCAGTCAGGAGGACAATCAGCCCCAGCATTTT.

This clone was counted ten times or more. The chain links TRBV7-9 to TRBJ2-7, with TRBD2 matching 13 bases. Germline V CDR1 and CDR2: SEHNR, FQNEAQ (reference sequence). CDR3 length equals 15 residues. Unmatched junction bases numbered 4, after V lost 3 bases and J lost 5 bases. The CDR3 protein is CASSFAGLAGDEQYF. CDR3 nucleotide sequence: TGTGCCAGCAGCTTCGCCGGACTAGCGGGAGACGAGCAGTACTTC.